This T cell receptor beta chain was identified during a study of blood T cell repertoires in COVID-19. Study-wide context: Sources were T cells, B-cell-depleted T cells, or PBMCs; the material itself was cDNA or gDNA.

Between the trimmed V and J ends, which lost 3 bases and 1 base, there was a span of 9 bases. CDR3 length equals 14 residues. The germline V gene has CDR1 MNHEY and CDR2 SVGAGI. A single count supports this clone. The data were produced by immunoSEQ multiplex PCR, yet TCRdb's version contains in-frame clones alone and is incomplete. The sample shows approximately 140,000 clones, less than 90% of them seen only once. The TCR was taken from a man under 40 with COVID-19, enrolled during active disease. The sequenced sample consisted of peripheral blood. J is TRBJ1-2 and V is TRBV6-5; no definite D call. The CDR3 reads CASSYARVNYGYTF. CDR3 nucleotide sequence: TGTGCCAGCAGTTATGCCCGGGTTAACTATGGCTACACCTTC.